This T cell receptor beta chain was found in a study of T cells in Graves' hyperthyroidism and ophthalmopathy. General observations from the study: Appearing also in blood were most of the thyroid clonotypes expanded above 0.001.

This clonotype was counted a few times. No antigen is known for it. Amplification of TCR beta CDR3 regions was performed using RNA transcripts as template. TCR CDR3 underwent first-round RT-PCR with the HTBI primer set. TCRdb reanalysed the multiplex PCR reads using MiXCR and keeps one entry per CDR3 protein. Altogether hundreds of thousands of distinct CDR3 sequences are present, roughly 25% being singletons, with the ten largest covering over 70%. Diagnosis of hyperthyroidism was new in patients aged 18 to 65, and its duration was under 2 months. On the basis of clinical symptoms, serum thyroxine and TRAb, thyroid ultrasound and orbital computed tomography, diagnoses were made. The sequence was obtained from a man between 45 and 60 years old with Graves' hyperthyroidism. Sequencing used blood.

CDR3 bases: TGTGCCAGCAGTTTTGGGACGGGGAATTCACCCCTCCACTTT. Encoded protein: CASSFGTGNSPLHF. The chain has TRBV27 and TRBJ1-6, with D possibly being TRBD1 (5 bases). This CDR3 is built from 14 residues. Deletions cut 3 bases from V and 7 bases from J, with 10 bases between. Germline lookup yields CDR1 MNHEY and CDR2 SMNVEV (reference sequence).